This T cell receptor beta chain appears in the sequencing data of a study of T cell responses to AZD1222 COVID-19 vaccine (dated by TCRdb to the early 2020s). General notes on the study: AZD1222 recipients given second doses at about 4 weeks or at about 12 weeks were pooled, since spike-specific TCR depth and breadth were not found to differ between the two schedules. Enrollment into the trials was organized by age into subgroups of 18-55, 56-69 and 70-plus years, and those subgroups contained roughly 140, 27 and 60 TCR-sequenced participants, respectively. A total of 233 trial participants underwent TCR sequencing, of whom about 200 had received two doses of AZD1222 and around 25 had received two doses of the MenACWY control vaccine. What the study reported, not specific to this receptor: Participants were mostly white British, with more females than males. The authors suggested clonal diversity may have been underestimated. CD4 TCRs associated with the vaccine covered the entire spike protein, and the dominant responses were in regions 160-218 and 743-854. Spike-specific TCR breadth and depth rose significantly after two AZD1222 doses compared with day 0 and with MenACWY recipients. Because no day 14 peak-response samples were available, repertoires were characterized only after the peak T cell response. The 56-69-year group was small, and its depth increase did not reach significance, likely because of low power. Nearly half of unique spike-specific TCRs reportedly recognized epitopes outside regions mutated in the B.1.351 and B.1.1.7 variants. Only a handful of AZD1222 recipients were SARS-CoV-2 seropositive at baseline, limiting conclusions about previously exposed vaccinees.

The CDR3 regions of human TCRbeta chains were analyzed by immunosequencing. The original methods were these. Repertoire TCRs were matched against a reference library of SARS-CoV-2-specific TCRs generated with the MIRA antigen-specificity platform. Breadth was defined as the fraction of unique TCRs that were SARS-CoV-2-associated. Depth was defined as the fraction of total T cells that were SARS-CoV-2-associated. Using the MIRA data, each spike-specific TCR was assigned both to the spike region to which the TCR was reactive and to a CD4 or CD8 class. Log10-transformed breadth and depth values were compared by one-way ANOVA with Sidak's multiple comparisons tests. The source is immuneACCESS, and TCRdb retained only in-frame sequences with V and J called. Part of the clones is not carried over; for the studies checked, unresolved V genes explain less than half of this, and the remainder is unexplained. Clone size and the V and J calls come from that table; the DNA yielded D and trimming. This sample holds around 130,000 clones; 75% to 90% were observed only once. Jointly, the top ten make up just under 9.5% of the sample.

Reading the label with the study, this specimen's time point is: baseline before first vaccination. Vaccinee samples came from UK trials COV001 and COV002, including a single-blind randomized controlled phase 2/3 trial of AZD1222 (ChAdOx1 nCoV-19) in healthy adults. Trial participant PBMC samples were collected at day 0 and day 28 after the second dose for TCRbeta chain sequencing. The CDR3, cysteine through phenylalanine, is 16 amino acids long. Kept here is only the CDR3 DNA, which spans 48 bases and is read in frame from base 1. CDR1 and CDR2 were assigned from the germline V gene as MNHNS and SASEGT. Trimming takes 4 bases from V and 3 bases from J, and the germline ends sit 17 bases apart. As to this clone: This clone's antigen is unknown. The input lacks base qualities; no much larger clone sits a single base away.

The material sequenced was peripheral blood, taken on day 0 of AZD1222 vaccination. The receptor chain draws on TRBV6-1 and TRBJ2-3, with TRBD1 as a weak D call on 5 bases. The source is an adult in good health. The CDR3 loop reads CASSGQGVVRTDTQYF. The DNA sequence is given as TGTGCCAGCAGTGGACAAGGGGTTGTTAGAACAGATACGCAGTATTTT.